A selection of T cell receptor beta chains follows, all from one sample in a study of T cells in Graves' hyperthyroidism and ophthalmopathy. Via MiXCR, TCRdb re-called the multiplex PCR reads, giving one row per CDR3 protein. This sample yields 500,000 to 550,000 distinct CDR3 sequences, of which under 25% are seen a single time; about 30% belongs to the top ten. The specimen sequenced was blood. Receptors were obtained from a young man with Graves' hyperthyroidism. The CDR3 runs from the conserved cysteine through the conserved F or W. A D gene is named only where the DNA matches it firmly. Only some rows state a clone size, as once, few, many or a class for expanded clones.

cdr3_aa cdr3_nt v_call d_call cdr3_length j_call clone_size
CASSLFLRGTGGYGANVLTF TGTGCCAGCAGTTTATTTCTCCGGGGGACAGGGGGCTATGGGGCCAACGTCCTGACTTTC TRBV28 TRBD1 20 TRBJ2-6 many
CASSVNQAGDNSPLHF TGTGCCAGCAGCGTAAATCAGGCAGGGGATAATTCACCCCTCCACTTT TRBV9 NA 16 TRBJ1-6 NA
CASSPGQGANTEAFF TGCGCCAGCAGCCCGGGACAGGGGGCGAACACTGAAGCTTTCTTT TRBV4-1 TRBD1 15 TRBJ1-1 NA
CASSQIGGGVTEAFF TGTGCCAGCAGCCAAATAGGTGGGGGCGTCACTGAAGCTTTCTTT TRBV14 NA 15 TRBJ1-1 few
CASSLVGQGGTEAFF TGCGCCAGCAGCTTGGTGGGACAGGGGGGCACTGAAGCTTTCTTT TRBV5-1 TRBD1 15 TRBJ1-1 many
CASSPRDQETQYF TGTGCCAGCAGTCCTAGGGACCAAGAGACCCAGTACTTC TRBV7-9 NA 13 TRBJ2-5 many
CASSDSQVHLGTTEAFF TGTGCCAGCAGTGATTCACAGGTCCACCTAGGCACCACTGAAGCTTTCTTT TRBV6-4 NA 17 TRBJ1-1 NA
CAWNPGLSNQPQHF TGTGCCTGGAACCCGGGGCTTAGCAATCAGCCCCAGCATTTT TRBV30 NA 14 TRBJ1-5 once
CASSLYREIPYEQYF TGTGCCAGCAGTTTATATCGGGAGATACCCTACGAGCAGTACTTC TRBV6-5 NA 15 TRBJ2-7 NA
CATSSAGWSQETQYF TGTGCCACCAGCAGTGCCGGGTGGTCCCAAGAGACCCAGTACTTC TRBV15 NA 15 TRBJ2-5 NA
CASSRESGNSPLHF TGTGCCAGCAGTAGGGAATCTGGAAATTCACCCCTCCACTTT TRBV7-9 NA 14 TRBJ1-6 NA
CVSRDSRGGYTF TGTGTTTCCCGGGACAGCCGCGGAGGCTACACCTTC TRBV6-6 TRBD1 12 TRBJ1-2 many
CAIRIGGESYEQYF TGTGCCATCAGGATTGGGGGGGAATCCTACGAGCAGTACTTC TRBV10-3 TRBD2 14 TRBJ2-7 many
CASSYSKETQYF TGTGCCAGCAGTTACTCGAAAGAGACCCAGTACTTC TRBV6-5 NA 12 TRBJ2-5 many
CASRPWGHLNTEACF TGTGCCAGCAGACCCTGGGGACACCTGAACACTGAAGCTTGCTTT TRBV27 NA 15 TRBJ1-1 few
CASSTRTGVYQETQYF TGTGCCAGCAGTACTAGGACAGGGGTTTACCAAGAGACCCAGTACTTC TRBV12-3/TRBV12-4 TRBD1 16 TRBJ2-5 few
CASSFPGPNQPQHF TGTGCCAGCAGCTTCCCGGGACCGAATCAGCCCCAGCATTTT TRBV6-1 NA 14 TRBJ1-5 many
CASSYLGQDGYTF TGTGCCAGCAGTTACTTGGGGCAAGATGGCTACACCTTC TRBV27 NA 13 TRBJ1-2 many
CSARENGGSNYGYTF TGCAGTGCTAGAGAGAATGGGGGTTCCAACTATGGCTACACCTTC TRBV20-1 NA 15 TRBJ1-2 NA
CASFNRGDETQYF TGCGCCAGCTTTAACAGGGGTGATGAGACCCAGTACTTC TRBV5-1 TRBD1 13 TRBJ2-5 many
CASSVSGTVYNEQFF TGTGCCAGCAGTGTGTCCGGGACAGTTTACAATGAGCAGTTCTTC TRBV25-1 TRBD1 15 TRBJ2-1 NA
CASSFAGTGLREQYF TGTGCCAGCAGTTTCGCCGGGACAGGTTTGAGAGAGCAGTACTTC TRBV27 TRBD1 15 TRBJ2-7 many
CASTWGQGKAFF TGTGCCAGCACCTGGGGACAGGGGAAAGCTTTCTTT TRBV12-3/TRBV12-4 TRBD1 12 TRBJ1-1 many
CTSRPTGYHEQYF TGTACCAGCAGACCGACAGGGTACCACGAGCAGTACTTC TRBV14 TRBD1 13 TRBJ2-7 NA
CASSDIGANTEAFF TGTGCCAGCAGTGATATCGGGGCGAACACTGAAGCTTTCTTT TRBV2 NA 14 TRBJ1-1 few
CASSQGSGSDTEAFF TGCGCCAGCAGCCAAGGTAGCGGATCGGACACTGAAGCTTTCTTT TRBV4-1 NA 15 TRBJ1-1 NA
CASSLSNRMNTEAFF TGTGCCAGCAGTTTATCAAACAGGATGAACACTGAAGCTTTCTTT TRBV28 NA 15 TRBJ1-1 many
CASSPGRINGYTF TGTGCCAGCAGTCCAGGGAGGATAAATGGCTACACCTTC TRBV27 NA 13 TRBJ1-2 NA
CASGFSGYTEAFF TGTGCTAGTGGTTTTTCAGGGTACACTGAAGCTTTCTTT TRBV12-5 NA 13 TRBJ1-1 NA
CASSPGLAGGRGTGELFF TGCGCCAGCAGCCCCGGACTAGCGGGGGGCCGAGGGACCGGGGAGCTGTTTTTT TRBV5-1 TRBD2 18 TRBJ2-2 NA
CASSPGKSDTEAFF TGTGCCAGCAGCCCGGGGAAATCGGACACTGAAGCTTTCTTT TRBV27 NA 14 TRBJ1-1 many
CSVEVTGQNYEQYF TGCAGCGTTGAAGTAACTGGACAGAACTACGAGCAGTACTTC TRBV29-1 NA 14 TRBJ2-7 many
CASSSPRQVSGNTIYF TGTGCCAGCAGCTCCCCACGGCAGGTCTCTGGAAACACCATATATTTT TRBV11-2 NA 16 TRBJ1-3 NA
CASSFYGRKETQYF TGTGCCAGCAGTTTTTATGGCAGAAAAGAGACCCAGTACTTC TRBV12-3/TRBV12-4 NA 14 TRBJ2-5 once
CASSDRGALDYGYTF TGTGCCAGCAGTGATCGGGGGGCGTTAGACTATGGCTACACCTTC TRBV2 NA 15 TRBJ1-2 NA
CASSLSRTAHTEAFF TGTGCCAGCAGTTTATCCCGGACAGCACACACTGAAGCTTTCTTT TRBV28 NA 15 TRBJ1-1 many
CASSFWDSFYSNQPQHF TGTGCCAGCAGTTTTTGGGACAGCTTTTATAGCAATCAGCCCCAGCATTTT TRBV28 TRBD1 17 TRBJ1-5 NA
CASSGRVQQETQYF TGTGCCAGCAGTGGAAGGGTACAGCAAGAGACCCAGTACTTC TRBV6-1 NA 14 TRBJ2-5 NA
CASTPGQGYTEAFF TGTGCCAGCACGCCGGGACAGGGGTACACTGAAGCTTTCTTT TRBV12-3/TRBV12-4 TRBD1 14 TRBJ1-1 few